Listed below are T cell receptor delta chains from one sample, sequenced in a study of gamma-delta T cells after stem cell transplantation. TCRdb re-identified clones in the RT-PCR reads via CATT. The sample lists about 3,200 delta-chain clones; around 5.1% were seen once. Sequencing input: gamma-delta T cells. These receptors all come from a human donor. It is not recorded whose cells these are; they may come from a transplant donor. The CDR3 runs from the conserved cysteine through the conserved F or W. The D gene is left open where the match is weak. Where a row states a size, it is once, few, many or the class of an expanded clone; other rows omit it.

CDR3 DNA,CDR3 protein,V gene,clone size,J gene,D gene
TGTGCCTGTGACTCCGTACTGGGGGATACGCGAGTGGAACTCATCTTT,CACDSVLGDTRVELIF,TRDV2,NA,TRDJ1,TRDD3
TGTGCCTGTGACACGGTTCTGAAACTGGGGGTCCCCAACGCGTACACCGATAAACTCATCTTT,CACDTVLKLGVPNAYTDKLIF,TRDV2,medium-sized,TRDJ1,TRDD3
TGTGCCTGTGACATAATTGGGGGATCCGATAAACTCATCTTT,CACDIIGGSDKLIF,TRDV2,large,TRDJ1,TRDD3
TGTGCCTGTGACACCCCGTACTGGTTCTTT,CACDTPYWFF,TRDV2,medium-sized,TRDJ1,NA
TGTGCCTGTGACACTTTACTGGGGGATACGCTCACCGATAAACTCATCTTT,CACDTLLGDTLTDKLIF,TRDV2,NA,TRDJ1,TRDD3
TGTGCCTGTGACACAGGGTCTCTTTTGTTGGGGGCCCCCGTACCCGATAAACTCATCTTT,CACDTGSLLLGAPVPDKLIF,TRDV2,medium-sized,TRDJ1,NA
TGTGCCTGTGACACCGTGGAACTGGGGGATACGCCGGACACCGATAAACTCATCTTT,CACDTVELGDTPDTDKLIF,TRDV2,few,TRDJ1,TRDD3
TGTGCCTGTGACACCTTGGGGGGTACCTACACCGATAAACTCATCTTT,CACDTLGGTYTDKLIF,TRDV2,medium-sized,TRDJ1,NA
TGTGCCTGTGACGTACTGGGGGATACGGGGACCGATAAACTCATCTTT,CACDVLGDTGTDKLIF,TRDV2,NA,TRDJ1,TRDD3
TGTGCCTGTGACACGCTGACTGGGGGATACGCGGCTAAACTCATCTTT,CACDTLTGGYAAKLIF,TRDV2,NA,TRDJ1,TRDD3
TGTGCCTGTGACCCGATCTGGGGGGGAAACACCGATAAACTCATCTTT,CACDPIWGGNTDKLIF,TRDV2,NA,TRDJ1,TRDD3
TGTGCCTGTGACACTCTGGGGGATTCAACCCTCCCATTCACCGATAAACTCATCTTT,CACDTLGDSTLPFTDKLIF,TRDV2,medium-sized,TRDJ1,TRDD3
TGTGCCTGTGACGCCGTACTGGGGGATACGCGGGACCGCAAGGACGTTTACACCGATAAACTCATCTTT,CACDAVLGDTRDRKDVYTDKLIF,TRDV2,many,TRDJ1,TRDD3
TGTGCCTGTGAGGGGCTGGGCTCCTGGGACACCCGACAGATGTTTTTC,CACEGLGSWDTRQMFF,TRDV2,few,TRDJ3,NA
TGTGCCTGTGACACCGTGGCTATACTGGGGGATAAGGGGGACACCGATAAACTCATCTTT,CACDTVAILGDKGDTDKLIF,TRDV2,NA,TRDJ1,TRDD3
TGTGCCTGTGACTTACTATTGAACTCCATCCGGGCCGATAAACTCATCTTT,CACDLLLNSIRADKLIF,TRDV2,medium-sized,TRDJ1,NA
TGTGCCTGTGACCCTATACTGGGGGCCCTTCACTCGACCGATAAACTCATCTTT,CACDPILGALHSTDKLIF,TRDV2,medium-sized,TRDJ1,TRDD3
TGTGCCTGTGACCCTTTACTGGGGGATCGAGGTAAACTCATCTTT,CACDPLLGDRGKLIF,TRDV2,few,TRDJ1,TRDD3
TGTGCCTGTGACGGCTTAGGGGTGGGGGATACATACACCGATAAACTCATCTTT,CACDGLGVGDTYTDKLIF,TRDV2,medium-sized,TRDJ1,TRDD3
TGTGCCTGTGACACCGGAGGACTGGGGGATACGCCGTCTGGCGATAAACTCATCTTT,CACDTGGLGDTPSGDKLIF,TRDV2,large,TRDJ1,TRDD3
TGTGCCTGTGACACCGTTTCGACTGGGGGATATGTCGATAAACTCATCTTT,CACDTVSTGGYVDKLIF,TRDV2,NA,TRDJ1,TRDD3
TGTGCTCTTGGGGATCATCTTAACCTTCCTCGCGGATATGGGTGGACCGATAAACTCATCTTT,CALGDHLNLPRGYGWTDKLIF,TRDV1,NA,TRDJ1,TRDD2
TGTGCCTGTGACACAGTAACAGCGGTGGGGGAACAGTACACCGATAAACTCATCTTT,CACDTVTAVGEQYTDKLIF,TRDV2,many,TRDJ1,TRDD3
TGTGCCTGTGATCTACTGGGGGATTCTTTCTGGGACACCCGACAGATGTTTTTC,CACDLLGDSFWDTRQMFF,TRDV2,medium-sized,TRDJ3,TRDD3
TGTGCCTGTGACACCCTAACTTCGTCGCTGGGGGATACTTGGGGGGCCCACGATAAACTCATCTTT,CACDTLTSSLGDTWGAHDKLIF,TRDV2,few,TRDJ1,TRDD3
TGTGCCTGTGACCGACTGGGGGATACACGTGCTGGGGACACCGATAAACTCATCTTT,CACDRLGDTRAGDTDKLIF,TRDV2,NA,TRDJ1,TRDD3
TGTGCCTGTGACACCCCACTGGGGGATACGTCAAACCGGGACACCCGACAGATGTTTTTC,CACDTPLGDTSNRDTRQMFF,TRDV2,medium-sized,TRDJ3,TRDD3
TGTGCCTGTGACAGTGTACTGGGGGATAAGGGGGACCTCGATAAACTCATCTTT,CACDSVLGDKGDLDKLIF,TRDV2,few,TRDJ1,TRDD3
TGTGCCTGTGACACTCTTGGGGGCCGCGATAAACTCATCTTT,CACDTLGGRDKLIF,TRDV2,medium-sized,TRDJ1,NA
TGTGCCTGTGACGTACTGGGGGATACGGAGGGGCACACCGATAAACTCATCTTT,CACDVLGDTEGHTDKLIF,TRDV2,large,TRDJ1,TRDD3
TGTGCCTGTGACACCGTGGGGGATACGGGATACACCGATAAACTCATCTTT,CACDTVGDTGYTDKLIF,TRDV2,medium-sized,TRDJ1,TRDD3
TGTGCCTGTGACGCCATACTGGGGGATACGCGTGCTGGGGACACCGATAAACTCATCTTT,CACDAILGDTRAGDTDKLIF,TRDV2,few,TRDJ1,TRDD3
TGTGCCTGTGACACTTTACATTCTGGGGGATACGACTGGGGCACCCGACAGATGTTTTTC,CACDTLHSGGYDWGTRQMFF,TRDV2,few,TRDJ3,TRDD3
TGTGCCTGTGACACGCTGACTGGGGGATACGCGGTCGATAAACTCATCTTT,CACDTLTGGYAVDKLIF,TRDV2,few,TRDJ1,TRDD3
TGTGCCTGTGACACCTGGGGGATCGGGGACGATAAACTCATCTTT,CACDTWGIGDDKLIF,TRDV2,medium-sized,TRDJ1,TRDD3
TGTGCCTGTGACCCTCTCGCAATGGGGGATACCGATAAACTCATCTTT,CACDPLAMGDTDKLIF,TRDV2,large,TRDJ1,TRDD3
TGTGCCCCGTTAGGACTGGGGGATACGAGTTCTTCGGAACTCATCTTT,CAPLGLGDTSSSELIF,TRDV3,NA,TRDJ1,TRDD3
TGTGCCTGTGACATTTTACTGGGGGATAAGGGCGATAAACTCATCTTT,CACDILLGDKGDKLIF,TRDV2,NA,TRDJ1,TRDD3
TGTGCCTGTGACACGGTCGGGGATTCCACCGATAAACTCATCTTT,CACDTVGDSTDKLIF,TRDV2,NA,TRDJ1,NA
TGTGCCTGTTTTTCTCTGGGGGATACCCAAAACACCGATAAACTCATCTTT,CACFSLGDTQNTDKLIF,TRDV2,few,TRDJ1,TRDD3
TGTGCCTGTGACACCCTACTAGGGGATACAAGGACCGATAAACTCATCTTT,CACDTLLGDTRTDKLIF,TRDV2,large,TRDJ1,TRDD3
TGTGCCTGTGACACCGCTGGGGGACCCACCGATAAACTCATCTTT,CACDTAGGPTDKLIF,TRDV2,NA,TRDJ1,TRDD3
TGTGCCTGTGACACCGTGGGGGGGTCAGGTGAACTCATCTTT,CACDTVGGSGELIF,TRDV2,large,TRDJ1,NA
TGTGCCTGTGACCCGGTACTGGGGGATAAGGGACCAGACCGTATGACCGATAAACTCATCTTT,CACDPVLGDKGPDRMTDKLIF,TRDV2,few,TRDJ1,TRDD3
TGTGCCTGTGACACCGTTGTCCGGGATACGCCGTCTGGCGATAAACTCATCTTT,CACDTVVRDTPSGDKLIF,TRDV2,few,TRDJ1,TRDD3
TGTGCCTGTGATATACTGGGGGACTTCAACACCGATAAACTCATCTTT,CACDILGDFNTDKLIF,TRDV2,few,TRDJ1,TRDD3
TGTGCCTGTGACACCGTTGCTGGGGGATACGCGGGGAGAAAGGCCGATAAACTCATCTTT,CACDTVAGGYAGRKADKLIF,TRDV2,NA,TRDJ1,TRDD3
TGTGCCTGTGACGCCTTACTGGGGGATCCCACCGATAAACTCATCTTT,CACDALLGDPTDKLIF,TRDV2,medium-sized,TRDJ1,TRDD3
TGTGCCTGTGACAAATTACTGGGGGATACTCGGGGCACCGATAAACTCATCTTT,CACDKLLGDTRGTDKLIF,TRDV2,few,TRDJ1,TRDD3
TGTGCCTGTGACACCCTCCCTGGGGGATACGCTGAAATCACCGATAAACTCATCTTT,CACDTLPGGYAEITDKLIF,TRDV2,medium-sized,TRDJ1,TRDD3
TGTGCCTGCGATCGTCTGGGGGATACGAGGACCGATAAACTCATCTTT,CACDRLGDTRTDKLIF,TRDV2,NA,TRDJ1,TRDD3
TGTGCCTGTCTTCTACTGGGGGATACGCGGGACACCGATAAACTCATCTTT,CACLLLGDTRDTDKLIF,TRDV2,few,TRDJ1,TRDD3
TGTGCCTGTGACACCGTCGGGGACCTCCCCTGGGACACCCGACAGATGTTTTTC,CACDTVGDLPWDTRQMFF,TRDV2,medium-sized,TRDJ3,NA